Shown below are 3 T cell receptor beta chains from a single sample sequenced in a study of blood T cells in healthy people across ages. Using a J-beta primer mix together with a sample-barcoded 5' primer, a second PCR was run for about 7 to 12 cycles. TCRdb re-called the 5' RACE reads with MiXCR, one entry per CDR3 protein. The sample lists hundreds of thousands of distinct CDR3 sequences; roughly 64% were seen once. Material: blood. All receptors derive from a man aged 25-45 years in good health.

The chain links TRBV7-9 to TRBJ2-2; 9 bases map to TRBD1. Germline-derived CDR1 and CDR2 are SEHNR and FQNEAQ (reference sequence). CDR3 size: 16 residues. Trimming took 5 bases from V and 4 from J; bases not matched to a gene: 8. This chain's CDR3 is CASSPPGQGSTGELFF. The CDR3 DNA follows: TGTGCCAGCAGCCCCCCGGGACAGGGAAGCACCGGGGAGCTGTTTTTT.

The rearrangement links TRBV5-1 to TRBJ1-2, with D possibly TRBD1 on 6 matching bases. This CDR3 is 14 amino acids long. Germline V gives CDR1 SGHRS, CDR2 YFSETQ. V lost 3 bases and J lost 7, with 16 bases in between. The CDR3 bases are TGCGCCAGCAGCTCCGGGACACCCAATGGTGGCTACACCTTC. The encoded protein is CASSSGTPNGGYTF. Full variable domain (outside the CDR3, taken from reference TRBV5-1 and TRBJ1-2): KAGVTQTPRYLIKTRGQQVTLSCSPISGHRSVSWYQQTPGQGLQFLFEYFSETQRNKGNFPGRFSGRQFSNSRSEMNVSTLELGDSALYLCASSSGTPNGGYTFGSGTRLTVV.

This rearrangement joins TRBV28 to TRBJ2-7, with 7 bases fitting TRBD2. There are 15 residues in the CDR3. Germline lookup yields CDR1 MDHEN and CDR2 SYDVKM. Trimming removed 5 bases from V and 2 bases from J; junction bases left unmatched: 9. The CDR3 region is CASSGPAGATYEQYF. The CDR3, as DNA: TGTGCCAGCAGTGGGCCCGCGGGAGCCACCTACGAGCAGTACTTC.